A single sample is the source of the 28 T cell receptor beta chains below, sequenced in a study of beta chain features in type 1 diabetes. Findings and caveats of the study: All four CD4+ subsets of Type 1 diabetes patients contained TCRB CDR3s that were moderately but significantly shorter.

No antigens are known for them. As every portion of the isolated RNA was reverse transcribed, the sequencing read expressed TCRB transcripts. Assay used: immunoSEQ multiplex PCR; TCRdb lists only in-frame clones, some missing. The sample has some 370,000 clones; 8.5% to 10% are singletons. The specimen sequenced was central memory CD4+ T cells from blood. The receptors shown here come from a man younger than 45 with type 1 diabetes.

This clone was seen a handful of times. The rearrangement uses TRBV5-5 and TRBJ1-5; D is unclear. Germline assignment: CDR1 SGHKS and CDR2 YYEKEE (reference sequence). This CDR3 is 16 amino acids long. Between the trimmed V and J ends, which lost 0 bases and 0 bases, there was a span of 10 bases. The chain's CDR3 is CASSLGMVVSNQPQHF. The CDR3 DNA reads TGTGCCAGCAGCTTGGGCATGGTGGTTAGCAATCAGCCCCAGCATTTT.

This chain uses TRBV7-6 with TRBJ2-3; 7 bases are a match to TRBD1. CDR1 is SGHVS, CDR2 FNYEAQ, per germline. J gave up 1 base and V 5 bases, and 6 bases lay outside the gene matches. The CDR3 has 15 amino acids. CDR3 region: CASSQNQGGTDTQYF. CDR3 nucleotide sequence: TGTGCCAGCAGCCAGAATCAGGGGGGCACAGATACGCAGTATTTT.

This clone was observed many times. This sequence joins TRBV28 and TRBJ1-4; no definite D call. The CDR3 runs 13 residues. The ends were cut back, 2 bases at V and 7 bases at J, with 8 bases in the middle. CDR1 and CDR2 from the germline V gene are MDHEN and SYDVKM. The CDR3 sequence is CASSLPGGEKLFF. CDR3 coding DNA: TGTGCCAGCAGTTTACCTGGTGGTGAAAAACTGTTTTTT.

Comments on this clone: At one end, the junction sequence differs from germline, possibly due to a read error. In the same sample, other DNA sequences code for this CDR3. The rearrangement uses TRBV7-7 and TRBJ2-3; TRBD2 might be the D (6 bases). The CDR3 contains 15 residues. The V gene's germline CDR1 is SSHAT and CDR2 FNYEAQ (reference sequence). The CDR3 sequence: CASSFSSGGTDTQYF. CDR3 in DNA: TGTGCTAGCAGCTTTTCATCGGGAGGCACAGATACGCAGTATTTT.

This clone was observed a few times. The chain uses TRBV6-6 and TRBJ1-3, with TRBD1 as a possible D gene (5 bases). CDR3 size: 13 residues. CDR1 and CDR2 from the germline V gene are MNHNY and SVGAGI (reference sequence). V shed 8 bases and J shed 3 bases, with 11 bases lying between them. The chain's CDR3 is CASHRDGGNTIYF. The CDR3 nucleotides read TGTGCCAGCCACCGGGACGGTGGAAACACCATATATTTT.

The count of this clone is one. The chain recombines TRBV6-1 with TRBJ2-1, with TRBD1 matching over 8 bases. Germline-derived CDR1 and CDR2 are MNHNS and SASEGT. There are 16 residues in the CDR3. Unmatched junction bases numbered 15, after V lost 4 bases and J lost 10 bases. DNA of the CDR3: TGTGCCAGCAGTGGCCAGGGGGCATCGGGGCTAGCGGAGCAGTTCTTC. Translation gives CASSGQGASGLAEQFF.

As concerns this clone: With a much larger clone just one base away, this may be a read error. The chain carries TRBV7-2 and TRBJ1-1; D unclear. Germline V lookup: CDR1 SGHTA, CDR2 FQGNSA. The CDR3 is made up of 13 amino acids. V was cut by 3 bases and J by 1 base, with 6 bases left in between. Here the CDR3 reads CASSFDPNTEAFF. CDR3 DNA sequence: TGTGCCAGCAGCTTCGACCCGAACACTGAAGCTTTCTTT.

This clone has at least ten counts. This chain joins TRBV12-5 and TRBJ1-2; 7 nucleotides match TRBD1. The CDR3 totals 16 residues. J gave up 2 bases and V 2 bases, and 8 bases lay outside the gene matches. Germline V gene data show CDR1 as LGHNT and CDR2 as FRNRAP. CDR3 amino acids: CASGLTGQTDNYGYTF. The CDR3 DNA reads as TGTGCTAGTGGTTTGACGGGACAGACGGACAACTATGGCTACACCTTC.

This chain connects TRBV7-9 to TRBJ2-5; perhaps D is TRBD1 or TRBD2 (5 bases each). The CDR3 loop spans 16 amino acids. Per the germline V gene, CDR1 is SEHNR and CDR2 is FQNEAQ (reference sequence). V shed 3 bases and J shed 0 bases, with 14 bases lying between them. This CDR3 is CASSLTQGPYQETQYF. DNA for the CDR3: TGTGCCAGCAGCTTGACGCAGGGACCGTACCAAGAGACCCAGTACTTC.

This clone was detected a few times. The chain joins TRBV19 to TRBJ2-7, with a weak D call TRBD2 (6 bases). The length of the CDR3 is 14 residues. Trimming shortened V by 7 bases and J by 2 bases, and 15 bases separated the two germline ends. Germline V CDR1 and CDR2: LNHDA, SQIVND (reference sequence). CDR3 region: CASKVADGAYEQYF. CDR3 DNA sequence: TGTGCCAGTAAGGTAGCGGACGGCGCCTACGAGCAGTACTTC.

This chain uses TRBV19 with TRBJ1-2; D is possibly TRBD1 (6 bases). The germline gives CDR1 LNHDA, CDR2 SQIVND (reference sequence). The CDR3 is made up of 13 amino acids. The germline V and J ends were trimmed by 3 bases and 3 bases, with 8 bases remaining between them. CDR3 sequence: CASSMDSYYGYTF. In DNA, the CDR3 is TGTGCCAGTAGTATGGACAGTTACTATGGCTACACCTTC. Filled out from reference TRBV19 and TRBJ1-2, the complete variable domain reads DGGITQSPKYLFRKEGQNVTLSCEQNLNHDAMYWYRQDPGQGLRLIYYSQIVNDFQKGDIAEGYSVSREKKESFPLTVTSAQKNPTAFYLCASSMDSYYGYTFGSGTRLTVV.

This clone has just a few counts. The chain joins TRBV6-5 to TRBJ1-2; a weak D match, TRBD1 (5 bases). V shed 6 bases and J shed 7 bases, with 12 bases lying between them. Per the germline V gene, CDR1 is MNHEY and CDR2 is SVGAGI. This CDR3 contains 12 residues. The CDR3 region is CASSYDSFGYTF. DNA for the CDR3: TGTGCCAGCAGCTATGACAGCTTTGGCTACACCTTC.

This chain uses TRBV9 with TRBJ1-1; maybe TRBD1 (6 bases). V lost 3 bases to trimming and J lost 4 bases, with 13 bases between them. CDR3 size: 14 residues. CDR1 SGDLS and CDR2 YYNGEE come from the germline V gene. The chain's CDR3 is CASSATGPGTEAFF. The CDR3 bases are TGTGCCAGCAGCGCAACAGGGCCGGGCACTGAAGCTTTCTTT. Looking up the rest from reference TRBV9 and TRBJ1-1 gives the full variable domain: DSGVTQTPKHLITATGQRVTLRCSPRSGDLSVYWYQQSLDQGLQFLIQYYNGEERAKGNILERFSAQQFPDLHSELNLSSLELGDSALYFCASSATGPGTEAFFGQGTRLTVV.

V gene TRBV7-9 combines with J gene TRBJ2-3; no reliable D call. The CDR3 totals 16 residues. The ends were cut back, 1 base at V and 2 bases at J, with 13 bases in the middle. Germline assignment: CDR1 SEHNR and CDR2 FQNEAQ (reference sequence). The CDR3 loop reads CASSLGPQRATDTQYF. CDR3 DNA: TGTGCCAGCAGCTTAGGTCCCCAGCGCGCCACAGATACGCAGTATTTT.

V is TRBV2 and J is TRBJ2-7; D ambiguous. Germline V gene sequence: CDR1 SNHLY, CDR2 FYNNEI. The CDR3 is 12 residues long. With 7 bases removed from V and 2 bases from J, the gap between germline ends came to 9 bases. For the CDR3, the DNA is TGTGCCAGCATGAGTACCACCTACGAGCAGTACTTC. This sequence encodes CASMSTTYEQYF.

The chain is built from TRBV7-2 and TRBJ2-1; 11 nucleotides match TRBD2. The germline CDR1 and CDR2 sequences are SGHTA and FQGNSA. The CDR3 is made up of 16 amino acids. V shed 3 bases and J 4 bases; nucleotides not matched to a gene: 5. The CDR3 sequence: CASSFGGLAEYNEQFF. The CDR3 nucleotides read TGTGCCAGCAGCTTCGGGGGACTAGCGGAGTACAATGAGCAGTTCTTC.

The chain joins TRBV19 to TRBJ2-2, with a possible D match to TRBD1 (5 bases). V dropped 3 bases and J dropped 0 bases, with 11 bases sitting between them. The V gene's germline CDR1 is LNHDA and CDR2 SQIVND (reference sequence). The CDR3 loop spans 16 amino acids. The CDR3 DNA follows: TGTGCCAGTAGTATGAATAGGGGATCGAACACCGGGGAGCTGTTTTTT. This gives the protein CASSMNRGSNTGELFF.

V gene TRBV7-8 combines with J gene TRBJ2-7; D unclear. The CDR3 covers 16 residues. Germline V CDR1 and CDR2: SGHVS, FQNEAQ. With 1 base removed from V and 2 bases from J, the gap between germline ends came to 15 bases. The CDR3 DNA follows: TGTGCCAGCAGCTTAGTCGATCCTCCCGCGCCCTACGAGCAGTACTTC. Encoded protein: CASSLVDPPAPYEQYF.

This clone appeared a few times. This chain connects TRBV19 to TRBJ1-1; weak D call: TRBD1 (5 bases). Germline CDR1 reads LNHDA; CDR2 reads SQIVND (reference sequence). Between the trimmed V and J ends, which lost 4 bases and 7 bases, there was a span of 10 bases. The CDR3 totals 12 residues. CDR3 bases: TGTGCCAGTAGTACCCGGGACGGTGAAGCTTTCTTT. It translates to CASSTRDGEAFF.

This clone was counted many times. V usage is TRBV23-1 and J usage is TRBJ2-1; D is possibly TRBD1 (6 bases). Being an ORF, TRBV23-1 has a function that is uncertain. V lost 2 bases and J lost 4, with 18 bases in between. This CDR3 region has 17 residues. The chain's CDR3 is CASSQARQVPQYNEQFF. The CDR3 region has the DNA TGCGCCAGCAGTCAAGCCCGACAGGTCCCCCAATACAATGAGCAGTTCTTC.

This clone was detected a few times. The gene calls are TRBV7-8 and TRBJ1-1; D may be TRBD1 (5 bases). CDR1 is SGHVS, CDR2 FQNEAQ, per germline. Trimming left V 4 bases short and J 0 bases short, with 15 bases between. The length of the CDR3 is 16 residues. The CDR3, as DNA: TGTGCCAGCAGCTCGGTAATGGGACGTATGAACACTGAAGCTTTCTTT. Translating gives CASSSVMGRMNTEAFF.

The V and J genes are TRBV5-6 and TRBJ1-3, with 7 positions matching TRBD1. Germline V gives CDR1 SGHDT, CDR2 YYEEEE. V shed 2 bases, J shed 0 bases, and the junction held 8 bases outside the gene matches. CDR3 length: 17 residues. The CDR3 reads CASSLKGAGHSGNTIYF. CDR3 bases: TGTGCCAGCAGCTTAAAGGGGGCAGGCCACTCTGGAAACACCATATATTTT.

A few counts support this clone. This chain connects TRBV11-3 to TRBJ2-3, with D possibly TRBD1 on 6 matching bases. V dropped 5 bases and J dropped 6 bases, with 12 bases sitting between them. The germline gives CDR1 SGHNT, CDR2 YENEEA. The length of the CDR3 is 13 residues. The CDR3 sequence: CASSNMQGDTQYF. The CDR3 DNA sequence: TGTGCCAGCAGCAACATGCAGGGGGATACGCAGTATTTT.

The chain recombines TRBV9 with TRBJ2-1; TRBD2 aligns across 8 bases. Germline V gives CDR1 SGDLS, CDR2 YYNGEE. V shed 4 bases and J 7 bases; nucleotides not matched to a gene: 13. The CDR3 totals 16 residues. Here the CDR3 DNA reads TGTGCCAGCAGCCCCTCGGGGGGGCAATCCCATAATGAGCAGTTCTTC. This codes for CASSPSGGQSHNEQFF. The full variable domain, completed using reference TRBV9 and TRBJ2-1, is DSGVTQTPKHLITATGQRVTLRCSPRSGDLSVYWYQQSLDQGLQFLIQYYNGEERAKGNILERFSAQQFPDLHSELNLSSLELGDSALYFCASSPSGGQSHNEQFFGPGTRLTVL.

In this sample, this clone turned up a few times. This rearrangement joins TRBV10-3 to TRBJ2-5, with a weak D call TRBD1 (7 bases). Germline V gives CDR1 ENHRY, CDR2 SYGVKD. V lost 11 bases, J lost 5 bases, and 18 bases lay in between. The CDR3 has 13 residues. In nucleotides, the CDR3 is TGTGCCCTCGCAGGGGGGACCGGGGAGACCCAGTACTTC. This gives the protein CALAGGTGETQYF.

V usage is TRBV9 and J usage is TRBJ2-4; D remains unclear. CDR3 length equals 16 residues. The V gene's germline CDR1 is SGDLS and CDR2 YYNGEE. V was clipped by 7 bases and J by 1 base, with 18 bases between them. DNA of the CDR3: TGTGCCAGCGTCCTGCTTAATCTTTGGGCCAAAAACATTCAGTACTTC. It yields the protein CASVLLNLWAKNIQYF.

This clone came up a few times. V and J are TRBV4-3 and TRBJ1-4; 8 positions match TRBD1. Germline CDR1 is LGHNA and CDR2 is YSLEER. V shed 4 bases, J shed 7 bases, and the junction held 17 bases outside the gene matches. CDR3 length equals 18 residues. The CDR3: CASSLSGQGGRSVEKLFF. CDR3 DNA: TGCGCCAGCAGCCTTAGCGGACAGGGTGGGAGGTCTGTTGAAAAACTGTTTTTT.

This clone was counted only a few times. The chain links TRBV10-2 to TRBJ2-5, with 9 bases lining up with TRBD1. This CDR3 contains 18 residues. V was clipped by 11 bases and J by 1 base; unmatched bases: 20. CDR1 is WSHSY and CDR2 is SAAADI in the germline V gene. The CDR3 DNA sequence: TGCGCCTCTGTCGGGACAGGGATCGAACGGGAGGCCCAAGAGACCCAGTACTTC. Translated, it gives CASVGTGIEREAQETQYF.